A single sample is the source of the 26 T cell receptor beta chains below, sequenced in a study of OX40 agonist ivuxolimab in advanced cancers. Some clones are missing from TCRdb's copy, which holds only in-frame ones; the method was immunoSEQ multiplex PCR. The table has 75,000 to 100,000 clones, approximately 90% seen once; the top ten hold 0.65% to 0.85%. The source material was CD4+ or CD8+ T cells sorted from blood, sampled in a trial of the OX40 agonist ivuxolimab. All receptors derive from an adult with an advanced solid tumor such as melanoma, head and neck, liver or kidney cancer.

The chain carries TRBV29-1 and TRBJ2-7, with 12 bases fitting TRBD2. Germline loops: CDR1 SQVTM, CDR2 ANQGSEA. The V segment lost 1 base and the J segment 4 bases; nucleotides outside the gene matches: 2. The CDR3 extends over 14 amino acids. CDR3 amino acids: CSVEASGGGYEQYF. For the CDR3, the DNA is TGCAGCGTTGAAGCTAGCGGGGGGGGTTACGAGCAGTACTTC.

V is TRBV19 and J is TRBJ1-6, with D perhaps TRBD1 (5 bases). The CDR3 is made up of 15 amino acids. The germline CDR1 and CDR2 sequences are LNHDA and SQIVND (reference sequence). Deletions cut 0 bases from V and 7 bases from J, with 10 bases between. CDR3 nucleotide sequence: TGTGCCAGTAGTATAGAAGGGGACGGAAATTCACCCCTCCACTTT. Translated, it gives CASSIEGDGNSPLHF.

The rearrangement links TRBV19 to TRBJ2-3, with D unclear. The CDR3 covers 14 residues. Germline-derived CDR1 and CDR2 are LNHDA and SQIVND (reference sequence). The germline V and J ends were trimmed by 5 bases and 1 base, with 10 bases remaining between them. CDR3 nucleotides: TGTGCCAGTAGTCTTCTGTCCGGCACAGATACGCAGTATTTT. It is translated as CASSLLSGTDTQYF.

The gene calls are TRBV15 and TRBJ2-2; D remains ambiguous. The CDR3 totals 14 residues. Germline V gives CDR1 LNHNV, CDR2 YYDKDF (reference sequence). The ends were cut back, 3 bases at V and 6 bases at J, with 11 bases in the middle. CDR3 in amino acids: CATSSGREAGELFF. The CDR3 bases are TGTGCCACCAGCAGTGGAAGGGAAGCCGGGGAGCTGTTTTTT.

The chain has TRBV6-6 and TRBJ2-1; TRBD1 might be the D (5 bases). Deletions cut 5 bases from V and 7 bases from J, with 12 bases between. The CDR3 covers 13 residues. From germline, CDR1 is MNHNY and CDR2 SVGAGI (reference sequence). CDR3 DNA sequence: TGTGCCAGCAGTCCGCGACAGCTAAATGAGCAGTTCTTC. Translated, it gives CASSPRQLNEQFF.

The CDR3, as DNA: TGTGCCAGCAGCTTGGTGATAGGGTCCGAACCTGATACGCAGTATTTT. Translation gives CASSLVIGSEPDTQYF. The chain carries TRBV5-8 and TRBJ2-3; no definite D call. CDR3 length: 16 amino acids. V was pared by 0 bases and J by 6 bases, with 17 bases between. Germline V CDR1 and CDR2: SGHTS, YDEGEE. The full variable domain, completed using reference TRBV5-8 and TRBJ2-3, is EAGVTQSPTHLIKTRGQQATLRCSPISGHTSVYWYQQALGLGLQFLLWYDEGEERNRGNFPPRFSGRQFPNYSSELNVNALELEDSALYLCASSLVIGSEPDTQYFGPGTRLTVL.

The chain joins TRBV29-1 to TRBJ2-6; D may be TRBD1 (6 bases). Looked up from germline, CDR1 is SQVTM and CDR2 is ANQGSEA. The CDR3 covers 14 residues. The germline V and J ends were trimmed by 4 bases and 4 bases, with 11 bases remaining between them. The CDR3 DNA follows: TGCAGCGTTGGGCAGGGGTTGGGGGCCAACGTCCTGACTTTC. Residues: CSVGQGLGANVLTF.

The CDR3 is CASSPGGNNEQFF. CDR3 nucleotides: TGTGCCAGCAGCCCGGGTGGGAACAATGAGCAGTTCTTC. The chain links TRBV11-3 to TRBJ2-1; D gene unclear. Trimming left V 5 bases short and J 5 bases short, with 10 bases between. The CDR3 runs 13 residues. Germline lookup yields CDR1 SGHNT and CDR2 YENEEA.

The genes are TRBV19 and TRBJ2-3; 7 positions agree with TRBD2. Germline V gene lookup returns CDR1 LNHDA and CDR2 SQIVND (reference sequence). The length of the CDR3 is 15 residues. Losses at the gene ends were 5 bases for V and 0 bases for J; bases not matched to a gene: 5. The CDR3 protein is CASSPRRGSTDTQYF. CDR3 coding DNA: TGTGCCAGTAGTCCCCGGCGGGGGAGCACAGATACGCAGTATTTT.

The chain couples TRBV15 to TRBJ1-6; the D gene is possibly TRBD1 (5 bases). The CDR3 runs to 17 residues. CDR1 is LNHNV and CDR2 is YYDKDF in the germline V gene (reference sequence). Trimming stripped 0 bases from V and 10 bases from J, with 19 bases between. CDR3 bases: TGTGCCACCAGCAGAGATCTCGGATGGGGACCCAGCTCACCCCTCCACTTT. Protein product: CATSRDLGWGPSSPLHF.

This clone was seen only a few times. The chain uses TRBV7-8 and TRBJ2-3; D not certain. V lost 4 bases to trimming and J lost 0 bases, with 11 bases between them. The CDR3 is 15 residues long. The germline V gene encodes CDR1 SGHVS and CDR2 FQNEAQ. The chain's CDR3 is CASSSHTLSTDTQYF. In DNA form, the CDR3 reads TGTGCCAGCAGCTCGCATACCCTTAGCACAGATACGCAGTATTTT.

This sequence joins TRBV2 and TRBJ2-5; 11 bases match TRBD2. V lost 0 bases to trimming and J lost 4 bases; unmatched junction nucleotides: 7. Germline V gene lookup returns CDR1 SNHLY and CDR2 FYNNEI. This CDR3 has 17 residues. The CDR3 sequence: CASSEASGRASGETQYF. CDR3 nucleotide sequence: TGTGCCAGCAGTGAAGCTAGCGGGAGGGCCTCTGGAGAGACCCAGTACTTC.

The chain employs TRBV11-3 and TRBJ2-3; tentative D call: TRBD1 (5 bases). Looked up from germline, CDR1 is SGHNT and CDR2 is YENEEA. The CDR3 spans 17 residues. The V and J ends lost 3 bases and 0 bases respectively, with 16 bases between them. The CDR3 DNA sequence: TGTGCCAGCAGCTTCGCCCCGACAGCAACTAGCACAGATACGCAGTATTTT. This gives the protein CASSFAPTATSTDTQYF.

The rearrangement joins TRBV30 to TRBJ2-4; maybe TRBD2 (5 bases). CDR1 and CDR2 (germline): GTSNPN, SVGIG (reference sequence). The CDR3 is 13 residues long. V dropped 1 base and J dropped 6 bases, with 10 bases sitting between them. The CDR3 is CAWSEDRGNIQYF. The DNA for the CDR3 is TGTGCCTGGAGTGAGGATCGGGGAAACATTCAGTACTTC.

CDR3 loop: CATSGTTGGNYGYTF. The CDR3 DNA is TGTGCCACCAGCGGAACGACAGGGGGCAACTATGGCTACACCTTC. The chain recombines TRBV15 with TRBJ1-2; 10 positions agree with TRBD1. The germline V gene has CDR1 LNHNV and CDR2 YYDKDF (reference sequence). With V trimmed by 5 bases and J by 2 bases, 5 bases remained unmatched. The length of the CDR3 is 15 residues.

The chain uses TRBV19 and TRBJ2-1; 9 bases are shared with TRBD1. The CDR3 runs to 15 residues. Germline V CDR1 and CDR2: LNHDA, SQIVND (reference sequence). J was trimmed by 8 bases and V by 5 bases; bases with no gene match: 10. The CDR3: CASSGITGGGDEQFF. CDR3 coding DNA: TGTGCCAGTAGTGGAATCACAGGGGGCGGGGATGAGCAGTTCTTC.

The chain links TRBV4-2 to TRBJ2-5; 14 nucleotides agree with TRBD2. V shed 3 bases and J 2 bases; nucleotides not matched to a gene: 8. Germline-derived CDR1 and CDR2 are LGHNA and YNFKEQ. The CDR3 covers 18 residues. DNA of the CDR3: TGTGCCAGCAGCCAGACGGATCGACTAGCGGGAGGGCAAGAGACCCAGTACTTC. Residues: CASSQTDRLAGGQETQYF.

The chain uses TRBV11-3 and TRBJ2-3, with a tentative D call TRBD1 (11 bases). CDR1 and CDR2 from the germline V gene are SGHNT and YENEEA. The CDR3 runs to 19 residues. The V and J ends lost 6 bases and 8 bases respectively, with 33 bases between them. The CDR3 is CASSLRTGGAYLAGATQYF. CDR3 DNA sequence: TGTGCCAGCAGTCTCAGGACAGGGGGCGCATACCTAGCGGGAGCTACGCAGTATTTT.

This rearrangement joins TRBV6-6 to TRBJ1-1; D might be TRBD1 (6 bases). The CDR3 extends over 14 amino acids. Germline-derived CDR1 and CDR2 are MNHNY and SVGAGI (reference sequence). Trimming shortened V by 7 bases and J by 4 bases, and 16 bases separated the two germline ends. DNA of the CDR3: TGTGCCAGCATCACGGGTAGGGGGATCACTGAAGCTTTCTTT. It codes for CASITGRGITEAFF.

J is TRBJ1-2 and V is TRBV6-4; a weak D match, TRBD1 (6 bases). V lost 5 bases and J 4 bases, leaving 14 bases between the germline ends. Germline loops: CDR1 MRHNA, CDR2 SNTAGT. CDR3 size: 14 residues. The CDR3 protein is CASSLQGFGYGYTF. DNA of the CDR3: TGTGCCAGCAGTTTACAGGGATTCGGCTATGGCTACACCTTC.

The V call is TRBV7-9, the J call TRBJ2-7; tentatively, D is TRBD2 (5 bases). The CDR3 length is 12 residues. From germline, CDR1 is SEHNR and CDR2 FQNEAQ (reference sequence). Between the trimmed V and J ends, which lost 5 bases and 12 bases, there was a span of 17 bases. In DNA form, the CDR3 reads TGTGCCAGCAGCCCACCGGGTCCCGGAGGGTACTTC. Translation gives CASSPPGPGGYF. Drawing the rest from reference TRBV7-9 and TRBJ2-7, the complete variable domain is DTGVSQNPRHKITKRGQNVTFRCDPISEHNRLYWYRQTLGQGPEFLTYFQNEAQLEKSRLLSDRFSAERPKGSFSTLEIQRTEQGDSAMYLCASSPPGPGGYFGPGTRLTVT.

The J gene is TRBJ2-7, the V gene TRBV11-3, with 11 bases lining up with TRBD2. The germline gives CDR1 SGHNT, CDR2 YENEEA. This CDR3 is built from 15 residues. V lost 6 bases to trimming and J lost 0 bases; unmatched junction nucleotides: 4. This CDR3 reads CASRELAGVSYEQYF. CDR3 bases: TGTGCCAGCAGGGAACTAGCGGGAGTCTCCTACGAGCAGTACTTC.

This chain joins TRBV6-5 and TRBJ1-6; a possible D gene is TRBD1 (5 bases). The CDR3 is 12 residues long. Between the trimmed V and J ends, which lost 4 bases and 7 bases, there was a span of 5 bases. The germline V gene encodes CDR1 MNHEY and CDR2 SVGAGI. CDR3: CASSWGNSPLHF. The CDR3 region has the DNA TGTGCCAGCAGTTGGGGGAATTCACCCCTCCACTTT.

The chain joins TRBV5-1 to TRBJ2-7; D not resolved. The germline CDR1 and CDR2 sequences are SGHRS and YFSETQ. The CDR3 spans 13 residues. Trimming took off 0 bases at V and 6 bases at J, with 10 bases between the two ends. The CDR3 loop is CASSLGQRVEQYF. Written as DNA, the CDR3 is TGCGCCAGCAGCTTGGGGCAGCGAGTCGAGCAGTACTTC.

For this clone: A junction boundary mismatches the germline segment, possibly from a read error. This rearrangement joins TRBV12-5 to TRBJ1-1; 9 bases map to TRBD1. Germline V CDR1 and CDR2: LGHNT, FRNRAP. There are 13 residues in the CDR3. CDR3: CASGLGQGAEAFF. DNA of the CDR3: TGTGCTAGTGGGTTGGGACAGGGCGCTGAAGCTTTCTTT.

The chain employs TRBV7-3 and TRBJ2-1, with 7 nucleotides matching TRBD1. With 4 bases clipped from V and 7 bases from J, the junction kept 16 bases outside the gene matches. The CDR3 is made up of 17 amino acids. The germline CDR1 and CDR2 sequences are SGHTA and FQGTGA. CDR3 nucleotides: TGTGCCAGCAGCTCCTTCCCAGGCAGGGGGATGGGGAATGAGCAGTTCTTC. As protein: CASSSFPGRGMGNEQFF.